The source of this T cell receptor beta chain is a study of identical twins. TCRdb re-derived calls from the 5' RACE reads in MiXCR, one entry per CDR3 protein. The sample shows some 1,700,000 distinct CDR3 sequences, about 30% of them seen only once. Note on this clonotype: Its cognate antigen is unknown.

Findings of the study overall: The models gave estimates that fell short of the out-of-frame TCR alpha sharing seen in monozygotic twins.

Trimming pared 5 bases from V and 10 bases from J, leaving 15 bases between. This CDR3 region has 14 residues. The germline V gene has CDR1 SEHNR and CDR2 FQNEAQ (reference sequence). The rearrangement joins TRBV7-9 to TRBJ1-6; TRBD1 might be the D (5 bases). Sequencing input: cord blood. This clonotype originated in a newborn girl in good health. CDR3 coding DNA: TGTGCCAGCAGCCCATTGCAGGGCGGATCACCCCTCCACTTT. It encodes CASSPLQGGSPLHF.